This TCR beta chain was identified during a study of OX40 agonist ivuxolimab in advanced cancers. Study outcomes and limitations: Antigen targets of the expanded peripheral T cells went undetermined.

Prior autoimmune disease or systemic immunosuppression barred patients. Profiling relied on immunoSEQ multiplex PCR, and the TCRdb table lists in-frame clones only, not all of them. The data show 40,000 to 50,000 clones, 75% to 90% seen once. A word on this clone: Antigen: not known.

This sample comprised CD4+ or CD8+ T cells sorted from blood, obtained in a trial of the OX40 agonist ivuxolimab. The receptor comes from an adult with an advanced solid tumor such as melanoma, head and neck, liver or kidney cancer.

This CDR3 reads CASSYSSGAGQYF. The CDR3 DNA reads TGTGCCAGCAGTTACTCAAGTGGGGCAGGGCAGTACTTC. The V call is TRBV6-5, the J call TRBJ2-7, with D tentatively TRBD1 (5 bases). This CDR3 spans 13 amino acids. The germline CDR1 and CDR2 sequences are MNHEY and SVGAGI. V was clipped by 0 bases and J by 9 bases, with 12 bases between them.